These T cell receptor beta chains were read from a single sample in a study of T cell responses to AZD1222 COVID-19 vaccine. Data came from immunoSEQ multiplex PCR; TCRdb stores just in-frame clones and leaves some out. The table lists 150,000 or so clones, over 85% of them singletons. Sequencing was performed on peripheral blood, taken on day 0 of AZD1222 vaccination. The receptors stem from an adult in good health. CDR3s include the opening cysteine and the closing phenylalanine or tryptophan. The D gene is left open where the match is weak. The size entry is marked missing in some rows and otherwise reads once, few, many or a size class.

DNA: TGTGCCAGTAGTATAGCGGGGGATAGCGAGCAGTACTTC; CDR3: CASSIAGDSEQYF; D: NA; size: NA; J: TRBJ2-7; V: TRBV19
DNA: TGTGCCAGCAGTGAATCCCGGACAGGAGCGGTCACTGAAGCTTTCTTT; CDR3: CASSESRTGAVTEAFF; D: TRBD1; size: NA; J: TRBJ1-1; V: TRBV25-1
DNA: TGTGCCAGTAGTACCCAGGGGAAGGGTCACACCGGGGAGCTGTTTTTT; CDR3: CASSTQGKGHTGELFF; D: NA; size: NA; J: TRBJ2-2; V: TRBV19
DNA: TGTGCCAGCAGCTTGAGCGGGGTCTACCAAGAGACCCAGTACTTC; CDR3: CASSLSGVYQETQYF; D: TRBD2; size: NA; J: TRBJ2-5; V: TRBV5-4
DNA: TGTGCCAGCAGTTTATCGGGGACAGGGGCGGACGAGCAGTACTTC; CDR3: CASSLSGTGADEQYF; D: TRBD1; size: NA; J: TRBJ2-7; V: TRBV27
DNA: TGTGCCTGGAGGTGGAGGGGGGTAGAGACCCAGTACTTC; CDR3: CAWRWRGVETQYF; D: NA; size: NA; J: TRBJ2-5; V: TRBV30
DNA: TGTGCTAGTGGTCCGAGGCGGTATAATGAAAAACTGTTTTTT; CDR3: CASGPRRYNEKLFF; D: NA; size: NA; J: TRBJ1-4; V: TRBV12-5
DNA: TGTGCCAGTAGTATGGGTAGCGGGAGGGAGACCCAGTACTTC; CDR3: CASSMGSGRETQYF; D: TRBD2; size: NA; J: TRBJ2-5; V: TRBV19
DNA: TGTGCCAGCAGCTTGTGGGGCAGGGGCGACGCTGAAGCTTTCTTT; CDR3: CASSLWGRGDAEAFF; D: NA; size: once; J: TRBJ1-1; V: TRBV5-5
DNA: TGTGCTTCACGACAGGGTACCTACGAGCAGTACTTC; CDR3: CASRQGTYEQYF; D: TRBD1; size: NA; J: TRBJ2-7; V: TRBV12-3/TRBV12-4
DNA: TGTGCCACCGTCAACACCATGAACACTGAAGCTTTCTTT; CDR3: CATVNTMNTEAFF; D: NA; size: once; J: TRBJ1-1; V: TRBV24-1
DNA: TGTGCCAGCAGCGCCAGGCGTCGGCATCATCAGCCCCAGCATTTT; CDR3: CASSARRRHHQPQHF; D: NA; size: NA; J: TRBJ1-5; V: TRBV3-1/TRBV3-2
DNA: TGTGCCAGCAGCGTAGGAGGTGGTGGAAACAATGAGCAGTTCTTC; CDR3: CASSVGGGGNNEQFF; D: NA; size: few; J: TRBJ2-1; V: TRBV9
DNA: TGCGCCAGCAAAATCTCGGGGGCGGGCGAAAAACTGTTTTTT; CDR3: CASKISGAGEKLFF; D: NA; size: NA; J: TRBJ1-4; V: TRBV10-2
DNA: TGTGCCATGGCCCCACAGGGTAACAATGAGCAGTTCTTC; CDR3: CAMAPQGNNEQFF; D: NA; size: NA; J: TRBJ2-1; V: TRBV10-3
DNA: TGTGCCAGCAGCTTGGAATTGGGAAACACCATATATTTT; CDR3: CASSLELGNTIYF; D: NA; size: NA; J: TRBJ1-3; V: TRBV5-5
DNA: TGTGCCAGCAGTTTATGGGGTTATCAGCCCCAGCATTTT; CDR3: CASSLWGYQPQHF; D: NA; size: NA; J: TRBJ1-5; V: TRBV28
DNA: TGTGCCAGTAGTCTGACAGCCCCCAACTATGGCTACACCTTC; CDR3: CASSLTAPNYGYTF; D: NA; size: NA; J: TRBJ1-2; V: TRBV19
DNA: TGTGCCAGTAGCCCTACAGGGGACCACGGGGAGCTGTTTTTT; CDR3: CASSPTGDHGELFF; D: TRBD1; size: NA; J: TRBJ2-2; V: TRBV19
DNA: TGTGCCAGCAGCCGAAACAGGGCGTCCGGGGCCAACGTCCTGACTTTC; CDR3: CASSRNRASGANVLTF; D: NA; size: NA; J: TRBJ2-6; V: TRBV3-1/TRBV3-2
DNA: TGTGCCAGCTCACCATCAGGCGGAGAGACCCAGTACTTC; CDR3: CASSPSGGETQYF; D: NA; size: NA; J: TRBJ2-5; V: TRBV18
DNA: TGTGCCAGCAGCGACAGGGGGGTAGGAAACACCATATATTTT; CDR3: CASSDRGVGNTIYF; D: TRBD1; size: once; J: TRBJ1-3; V: TRBV9
DNA: TGTGCCAGCAGCCAAAACAGGGGAACAGATACGCAGTATTTT; CDR3: CASSQNRGTDTQYF; D: TRBD1; size: NA; J: TRBJ2-3; V: TRBV3-1/TRBV3-2
DNA: TGTGCCAGCAGCTATCCAGGGGGTGCTTACACTGAAGCTTTCTTT; CDR3: CASSYPGGAYTEAFF; D: TRBD1; size: NA; J: TRBJ1-1; V: TRBV7-9